Sequencing of this T cell receptor (beta chain) was carried out in a study of blood T cell repertoires in COVID-19. Study overall: PBMCs, B-cell-depleted T cells, or T cells provided the cDNA or gDNA that made up the material.

The CDR3 spans 11 residues. V lost 6 bases to trimming and J lost 7 bases, with 9 bases between them. Germline values: CDR1 MNHEY, CDR2 SVGAGI. The table came from immunoSEQ multiplex PCR; TCRdb's copy has only in-frame clones and leaves some out. The table shows about 40,000 clones, with 70% to 90% occurring only once. This chain joins TRBV6-5 and TRBJ1-2; weak D call: TRBD1 (6 bases). Sequencing was carried out using peripheral blood. This sequence was found in a human donor in a cohort sampled during active COVID-19. The CDR3 nucleotides are TGTGCCAGCAGCAACAGGGTTGGCTACACCTTC. Translating it yields CASSNRVGYTF.